This T cell receptor beta chain originates from a study of T cell responses to AZD1222 COVID-19 vaccine. Sequencing used immunoSEQ multiplex PCR; TCRdb keeps in-frame clones, though not all of them. The sample yields roughly 180,000 clones, approximately 86% seen once. With 1 base removed from V and 2 bases from J, the gap between germline ends came to 14 bases. The CDR3 covers 16 residues. CDR1 and CDR2 (germline): SGHTA, FQGNSA. The rearrangement uses TRBV7-2 and TRBJ1-2; possibly TRBD1 for D (6 bases). This TCR was sampled from an adult in good health. The sample was peripheral blood, taken on day 0 of AZD1222 vaccination. CDR3 amino acids: CASSLDGGGANYGYTF. In DNA form, the CDR3 reads TGTGCCAGCAGCTTAGATGGTGGGGGGGCCAACTATGGCTACACCTTC.